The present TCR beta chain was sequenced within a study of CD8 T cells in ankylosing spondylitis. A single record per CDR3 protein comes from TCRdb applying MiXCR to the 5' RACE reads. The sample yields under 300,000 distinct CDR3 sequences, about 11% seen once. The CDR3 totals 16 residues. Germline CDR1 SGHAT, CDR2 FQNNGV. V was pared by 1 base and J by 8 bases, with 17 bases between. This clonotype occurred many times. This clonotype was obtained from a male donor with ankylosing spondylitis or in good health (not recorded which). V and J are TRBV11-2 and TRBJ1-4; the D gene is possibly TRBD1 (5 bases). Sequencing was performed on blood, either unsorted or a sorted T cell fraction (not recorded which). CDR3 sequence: CASSLGRRGTGEKLFF. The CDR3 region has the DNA TGTGCCAGCAGCTTAGGACGACGGGGGACGGGGGAAAAACTGTTTTTT.